Below, 5 T cell receptor beta chains from the same sample are listed, as sequenced in a study of blood T cell repertoires in COVID-19. Using immunoSEQ multiplex PCR, the repertoire was profiled, and TCRdb retains in-frame clones only, with some absent. Among 180,000 or so clones listed, approximately 85% were seen once. Sequenced: peripheral blood. These receptors were obtained from a woman of 80 years or more with acute or convalescent COVID-19.

This chain connects TRBV6-6 to TRBJ2-3; D is uncertain. This CDR3 region has 14 residues. Germline CDR1 MNHNY, CDR2 SVGAGI (reference sequence). Between the trimmed V and J ends, which lost 6 bases and 0 bases, there was a span of 10 bases. CDR3 residues: CASSTYGSTDTQYF. Here the CDR3 DNA reads TGTGCCAGCAGCACTTATGGTAGCACAGATACGCAGTATTTT.

The gene calls are TRBV5-5 and TRBJ2-2, with 12 bases identical to TRBD2. Germline CDR1 is SGHKS and CDR2 is YYEKEE (reference sequence). V lost 0 bases and J lost 1; bases outside the gene matches: 4. The CDR3 has 18 amino acids. In nucleotides, the CDR3 is TGTGCCAGCAGCTTGGGGCTAGCGGGGGGGCTGAACACCGGGGAGCTGTTTTTT. This encodes CASSLGLAGGLNTGELFF.

The chain joins TRBV19 to TRBJ2-3, with 9 bases aligning to TRBD2. V shed 9 bases and J 4 bases; nucleotides not matched to a gene: 11. Germline V gives CDR1 LNHDA, CDR2 SQIVND (reference sequence). The CDR3 is 15 residues long. The CDR3 reads CASQPLAGEADTQYF. As DNA, the CDR3 is TGTGCCAGCCAGCCACTAGCGGGCGAGGCAGATACGCAGTATTTT.

The chain carries TRBV13 and TRBJ2-2, with D possibly being TRBD2 (5 bases). The V gene lost 3 bases and the J gene lost 8 bases, with 16 bases spanning the gap. The CDR3 spans 15 residues. CDR1 and CDR2 from the germline V gene are PRHDT and FYEKMQ (reference sequence). For the CDR3, the DNA is TGTGCCAGCAGCTTGTCTACGGGGAGATCTGGGGAGCTGTTTTTT. Protein product: CASSLSTGRSGELFF.

The rearrangement links TRBV9 to TRBJ2-1; D may be TRBD2 (6 bases). The CDR3 is made up of 17 amino acids. CDR1 and CDR2 (germline): SGDLS, YYNGEE. Trimming took off 5 bases at V and 1 base at J, with 19 bases between the two ends. The CDR3, as DNA: TGTGCCAGCAGTTCTAGGAGGGGTAGCAGTTCCTACAATGAGCAGTTCTTC. Protein sequence: CASSSRRGSSSYNEQFF.